These 31 T cell receptor beta chains were sequenced from one sample in a study of cytomegalovirus exposure and HLA in healthy donors. Researchers ran the PCR with 60 Vbeta and 13 Jbeta primers. Assay used: immunoSEQ multiplex PCR; TCRdb lists only in-frame clones, some missing. The table has approximately 160,000 clones, about four fifths seen once; the top ten hold 1%. Sequencing was carried out using PBMCs. The receptors come from a woman between 45 and 65 years old in good health and CMV-seropositive.

This chain uses TRBV9 with TRBJ2-7, with TRBD1 matching 8 bases. This CDR3 region has 15 residues. Germline CDR1 and CDR2: SGDLS and YYNGEE. V gave up 3 bases and J gave up 3 bases; unmatched junction bases: 8. As DNA, the CDR3 is TGTGCCAGCAGCGCGCAGGGGGCTGCCTTCTACGAGCAGTACTTC. Translated: CASSAQGAAFYEQYF.

Only a few counts were recorded for this clone. The chain carries TRBV11-1 and TRBJ2-7, with D perhaps matching TRBD2 (6 bases). The CDR3 totals 15 residues. Per germline, CDR1 SGHAT and CDR2 FQDESV (reference sequence). V lost 1 base and J 0 bases, leaving 10 bases between the germline ends. The CDR3 here is CASSLGGDDSYEQYF. CDR3 DNA sequence: TGTGCCAGCAGCTTAGGGGGGGACGACTCCTACGAGCAGTACTTC.

Points on this clone: The same CDR3 can be traced to other DNA sequences in this sample. The chain has TRBV7-2 and TRBJ2-1, with D hard to call. Deletions cut 2 bases from V and 3 bases from J, with 2 bases between. CDR3 length: 12 residues. Looked up from germline, CDR1 is SGHTA and CDR2 is FQGNSA. CDR3 in amino acids: CASSLLYNEQFF. CDR3 DNA: TGTGCCAGCAGCTTACTCTACAATGAGCAGTTCTTC.

The chain employs TRBV30 and TRBJ1-1; 9 nucleotides line up with TRBD1. This CDR3 contains 14 residues. Trimming at V came to 1 base and at J to 8 bases, leaving 8 bases not matched to a gene. CDR1 GTSNPN and CDR2 SVGIG come from the germline V gene (reference sequence). CDR3 sequence: CAWSALTGGKEAFF. CDR3 DNA: TGTGCCTGGAGTGCCCTTACAGGGGGCAAGGAAGCTTTCTTT.

V is TRBV7-2 and J is TRBJ2-2, with 11 bases aligning to TRBD2. V lost 6 bases, J lost 1 base, and 13 bases stayed unmatched. The CDR3 is 19 amino acids. Germline CDR1 and CDR2: SGHTA and FQGNSA. CDR3 residues: CASSRRGLAGGVNTGELFF. The CDR3 DNA sequence: TGTGCCAGCAGTCGACGCGGTCTAGCGGGAGGAGTGAACACCGGGGAGCTGTTTTTT.

This clone was picked up a small number of times. The V gene is TRBV5-1, the J gene TRBJ2-5; 9 bases agree with TRBD2. Per germline, CDR1 SGHRS and CDR2 YFSETQ. The trim removed 2 bases at V and 2 bases at J, leaving 4 bases unmatched. This CDR3 is built from 15 residues. CDR3 nucleotides: TGCGCCAGCAGCTTCTCTAGCGGGGAACAAGAGACCCAGTACTTC. Translating gives CASSFSSGEQETQYF.

This clone appeared a few times. The chain joins TRBV4-3 to TRBJ2-3; D may be TRBD1 (5 bases). Germline V gene lookup returns CDR1 LGHNA and CDR2 YSLEER. The CDR3 sequence is 14 residues long. Trimming removed 3 bases from V and 3 bases from J, with 10 bases in between. CDR3: CASSHVQGTDTQYF. The CDR3 DNA reads as TGCGCCAGCAGCCACGTCCAGGGAACAGATACGCAGTATTTT.

The chain combines TRBV30 with TRBJ1-6, with TRBD1 matching 7 bases. The V gene end was trimmed by 3 bases and the J gene end by 1 base; junction bases not matched to a gene: 9. The CDR3 totals 17 residues. Germline V gene data show CDR1 as GTSNPN and CDR2 as SVGIG (reference sequence). DNA of the CDR3: TGTGCCTGGAGGGGAACCGGGACAGCGTCCTATAATTCACCCCTCCACTTT. Its translation: CAWRGTGTASYNSPLHF.

The rearrangement joins TRBV19 to TRBJ1-3; D call uncertain. V gave up 7 bases and J gave up 0 bases, with 16 bases separating them. The CDR3 length is 16 residues. Germline loops: CDR1 LNHDA, CDR2 SQIVND (reference sequence). The CDR3 DNA reads TGTGCCAGTACCATTAGCCGAAGGAGCTCTGGAAACACCATATATTTT. It specifies CASTISRRSSGNTIYF.

J is TRBJ2-2 and V is TRBV4-1; D is unclear. CDR1 and CDR2 from the germline V gene are MGHRA and YSYEKL. V lost 0 bases to trimming and J lost 1 base, with 15 bases between them. The CDR3 length is 18 residues. CDR3 nucleotide sequence: TGCGCCAGCAGCCAAGATAGTCAAATTCGAGAGAACACCGGGGAGCTGTTTTTT. It is translated as CASSQDSQIRENTGELFF.

This chain links TRBV7-8 with TRBJ1-2; D gene ambiguous. This CDR3 contains 14 residues. Germline assignment: CDR1 SGHVS and CDR2 FQNEAQ. Between the trimmed V and J ends, which lost 0 bases and 4 bases, there was a span of 9 bases. CDR3 amino acids: CASSLAPSGYGYTF. For the CDR3, the DNA is TGTGCCAGCAGCTTAGCGCCCTCGGGCTATGGCTACACCTTC.

The chain joins TRBV5-5 to TRBJ1-2; no reliable D call. CDR1 and CDR2 from the germline V gene are SGHKS and YYEKEE (reference sequence). V lost 1 base, J lost 0 bases, and 7 bases lay in between. The length of the CDR3 is 14 residues. CDR3 region: CASSLSLTNYGYTF. The DNA of the CDR3 is TGTGCCAGCAGCTTGAGCCTAACTAACTATGGCTACACCTTC.

This clone has only a few counts. The genes are TRBV7-6 and TRBJ1-2, with TRBD1 matching 10 bases. The CDR3 spans 14 residues. From germline, CDR1 is SGHVS and CDR2 FNYEAQ. V shed 1 base, J shed 9 bases, and the junction held 5 bases outside the gene matches. The CDR3 region is CASSLGGQGLRYTF. The CDR3 coding sequence is TGTGCCAGCAGCTTAGGGGGACAGGGGTTGCGCTACACCTTC.

The rearrangement joins TRBV29-1 to TRBJ2-7; TRBD1 matches 9 bases. The V and J ends lost 6 bases and 5 bases, in that order; junction bases with no gene match: 11. Germline lookup yields CDR1 SQVTM and CDR2 ANQGSEA. The CDR3 length is 14 residues. CDR3 amino acids: CSVFRQGVAHEQYF. The CDR3, as DNA: TGCAGCGTATTTAGACAGGGGGTAGCACACGAGCAGTACTTC.

This sequence joins TRBV19 and TRBJ2-7; TRBD2 aligns across 7 bases. Germline values: CDR1 LNHDA, CDR2 SQIVND (reference sequence). This CDR3 is built from 14 residues. Trimming took 9 bases from V and 3 from J; bases not matched to a gene: 11. The CDR3 bases are TGTGCCAGCAAACCCTCGGGAGGCCACTACGAGCAGTACTTC. This encodes CASKPSGGHYEQYF.

The chain is built from TRBV7-2 and TRBJ2-2, with no clear D. Germline V gene sequence: CDR1 SGHTA, CDR2 FQGNSA. The V and J ends lost 3 bases and 4 bases respectively, with 3 bases between them. The CDR3 spans 12 residues. The CDR3 reads CASSFVTGELFF. CDR3 bases: TGTGCCAGCAGCTTCGTCACCGGGGAGCTGTTTTTT.

This chain connects TRBV21-1 to TRBJ1-1; TRBD1 reflects the table's D call only, with no check against the DNA. TRBV21-1 is a pseudogene. The CDR3 runs to 15 residues. CDR3 region: CASSKGDRLNTEAFF. CDR3 nucleotides: TGTGCCAGCAGCAAGGGGGACAGACTGAACACTGAAGCTTTCTTT.

This clone has only one observation. The rearrangement joins TRBV4-3 to TRBJ1-1, with TRBD1 as a possible D gene (5 bases). The length of the CDR3 is 19 residues. V gave up 3 bases and J gave up 2 bases, with 25 bases separating them. Germline lookup yields CDR1 LGHNA and CDR2 YSLEER. This chain's CDR3 is CASSHNWEGRAGVNTEAFF. For the CDR3, the DNA is TGCGCCAGCAGCCACAATTGGGAGGGCAGGGCAGGAGTAAACACTGAAGCTTTCTTT.

This clone was seen only a few times. J is TRBJ1-2 and V is TRBV7-9; D remains ambiguous. CDR1 and CDR2 from the germline V gene are SEHNR and FQNEAQ (reference sequence). The CDR3 consists of 14 residues. The ends were cut back, 1 base at V and 8 bases at J, with 14 bases in the middle. CDR3 protein: CASSLELRGAGYTF. The CDR3 DNA sequence: TGTGCCAGCAGCTTAGAACTCAGAGGCGCCGGCTACACCTTC.

The V gene is TRBV13, the J gene TRBJ1-1; TRBD1 aligns across 8 bases. This CDR3 is 16 amino acids long. The trim removed 5 bases at V and 1 base at J, leaving 9 bases unmatched. CDR1 PRHDT and CDR2 FYEKMQ come from the germline V gene (reference sequence). The CDR3 DNA reads as TGTGCCAGCAGCCGCCGGGACAGGAGGGGGAACACTGAAGCTTTCTTT. It translates to CASSRRDRRGNTEAFF. The whole variable domain, filled in from reference TRBV13 and TRBJ1-1, reads AAGVIQSPRHLIKEKRETATLKCYPIPRHDTVYWYQQGPGQDPQFLISFYEKMQSDKGSIPDRFSAQQFSDYHSELNMSSLELGDSALYFCASSRRDRRGNTEAFFGQGTRLTVV.

This chain joins TRBV27 and TRBJ2-6; D gene unclear. The CDR3 extends over 16 amino acids. CDR1 is MNHEY and CDR2 is SMNVEV in the germline V gene (reference sequence). The V end lost 6 bases, the J end lost 0 bases, and 12 bases lay between the germline ends. The CDR3 DNA follows: TGTGCCAGCAGCTGGCAGGCTTTCTCTGGGGCCAACGTCCTGACTTTC. Residues: CASSWQAFSGANVLTF.

The chain combines TRBV6-1 with TRBJ1-1, with 7 bases identical to TRBD1. Germline assignment: CDR1 MNHNS and CDR2 SASEGT. This CDR3 spans 14 amino acids. Trimming took 6 bases from V and 2 from J; bases not matched to a gene: 6. CDR3 residues: CASRTGVLNTEAFF. The CDR3 region has the DNA TGTGCCAGCAGAACAGGGGTCCTAAACACTGAAGCTTTCTTT.

The chain carries TRBV18 and TRBJ2-5; 7 bases map to TRBD1. This CDR3 region has 13 residues. The trim removed 7 bases at V and 4 bases at J, leaving 6 bases unmatched. Germline CDR1 is KGHSH and CDR2 is LQKENI. CDR3 DNA: TGTGCCAGCTTACAGGGGACGGGAGAGACCCAGTACTTC. This encodes CASLQGTGETQYF.

The J gene is TRBJ1-1, the V gene TRBV9; TRBD1 matches 11 bases. Germline V gives CDR1 SGDLS, CDR2 YYNGEE. With 4 bases clipped from V and 3 bases from J, the junction kept 5 bases outside the gene matches. The CDR3 consists of 15 residues. The CDR3 region is CASSPTDRGHTEAFF. The CDR3, as DNA: TGTGCCAGCAGCCCAACGGACAGGGGGCACACTGAAGCTTTCTTT.

The chain has TRBV9 and TRBJ2-2; weak D call: TRBD2 (6 bases). Looked up from germline, CDR1 is SGDLS and CDR2 is YYNGEE. This CDR3 spans 16 amino acids. V lost 1 base and J lost 7, with 17 bases in between. CDR3 residues: CASSVRLSGSGGELFF. Here the CDR3 DNA reads TGTGCCAGCAGCGTACGTTTGTCCGGGAGTGGCGGGGAGCTGTTTTTT. The whole variable domain, filled in from reference TRBV9 and TRBJ2-2, reads DSGVTQTPKHLITATGQRVTLRCSPRSGDLSVYWYQQSLDQGLQFLIQYYNGEERAKGNILERFSAQQFPDLHSELNLSSLELGDSALYFCASSVRLSGSGGELFFGEGSRLTVL.

The chain has TRBV7-9 and TRBJ1-4, with 9 nucleotides matching TRBD1. The CDR3 sequence is 16 residues long. Germline V gene sequence: CDR1 SEHNR, CDR2 FQNEAQ (reference sequence). With V trimmed by 3 bases and J by 8 bases, 10 bases remained unmatched. The CDR3 region is CASSLTGTGKVEKLFF. In DNA form, the CDR3 reads TGTGCCAGCAGCTTGACCGGGACAGGGAAGGTAGAAAAACTGTTTTTT. Using reference TRBV7-9 and TRBJ1-4 for the parts outside the CDR3, the full variable domain is DTGVSQNPRHKITKRGQNVTFRCDPISEHNRLYWYRQTLGQGPEFLTYFQNEAQLEKSRLLSDRFSAERPKGSFSTLEIQRTEQGDSAMYLCASSLTGTGKVEKLFFGSGTQLSVL.

The CDR3 reads CASSTPQGGGADTQYF. Here the CDR3 DNA reads TGTGCCAGCAGTACACCACAGGGCGGGGGGGCAGATACGCAGTATTTT. The chain employs TRBV28 and TRBJ2-3; 9 bases are a match to TRBD2. Germline CDR1 and CDR2: MDHEN and SYDVKM. The CDR3 consists of 16 residues. V was clipped by 5 bases and J by 4 bases; unmatched bases: 10.

Of note for this clone: The junction departs from germline at one end; a sequencing error may be responsible. The chain has TRBV7-9 and TRBJ1-1; D might be TRBD1 (5 bases). This CDR3 is built from 13 residues. From germline, CDR1 is SEHNR and CDR2 FQNEAQ (reference sequence). The CDR3 loop is CSSMRQGGTEAFF. CDR3 coding DNA: TGTTCCAGCATGCGGCAGGGTGGAACTGAAGCTTTCTTT. The full variable domain, completed using reference TRBV7-9 and TRBJ1-1, is DTGVSQNPRHKITKRGQNVTFRCDPISEHNRLYWYRQTLGQGPEFLTYFQNEAQLEKSRLLSDRFSAERPKGSFSTLEIQRTEQGDSAMYLCSSMRQGGTEAFFGQGTRLTVV.

This clone came up once. The rearrangement links TRBV9 to TRBJ2-7; perhaps TRBD1 as D (5 bases). Per the germline V gene, CDR1 is SGDLS and CDR2 is YYNGEE. The CDR3 is 11 amino acids. V shed 3 bases and J shed 6 bases, with 7 bases lying between them. CDR3 sequence: CASSAQGEQYF. The CDR3 nucleotides are TGTGCCAGCAGCGCCCAGGGCGAGCAGTACTTC. Filled out from reference TRBV9 and TRBJ2-7, the complete variable domain reads DSGVTQTPKHLITATGQRVTLRCSPRSGDLSVYWYQQSLDQGLQFLIQYYNGEERAKGNILERFSAQQFPDLHSELNLSSLELGDSALYFCASSAQGEQYFGPGTRLTVT.

This sequence joins TRBV7-2 and TRBJ2-7, with D maybe TRBD2 (6 bases). Germline CDR1 reads SGHTA; CDR2 reads FQGNSA. With 3 bases removed from V and 0 bases from J, the gap between germline ends came to 12 bases. The CDR3 contains 15 residues. The CDR3 coding sequence is TGTGCCAGCAGCTTGCGCCCCGGGGGCTCCTACGAGCAGTACTTC. Encoded protein: CASSLRPGGSYEQYF. The whole variable domain, remainder taken from reference TRBV7-2 and TRBJ2-7, is GAGVSQSPSNKVTEKGKDVELRCDPISGHTALYWYRQSLGQGLEFLIYFQGNSAPDKSGLPSDRFSAERTGGSVSTLTIQRTQQEDSAVYLCASSLRPGGSYEQYFGPGTRLTVT.

The chain combines TRBV25-1 with TRBJ2-1; 7 nucleotides agree with TRBD1. The junction had 5 bases not matched to a gene; V was cut back by 6 bases and J by 6 bases. The CDR3 consists of 13 residues. Germline V gene data show CDR1 as MGHDK and CDR2 as SYGVNS. As DNA, the CDR3 is TGTGCCAGCAGGGGGACAGCTTCCAATGAGCAGTTCTTC. It is translated as CASRGTASNEQFF.